This TCR beta chain was sequenced in a study of blood T cell repertoires in COVID-19. The V gene end was trimmed by 7 bases and the J gene end by 6 bases; junction bases not matched to a gene: 11. The CDR3 length is 15 residues. CDR1 and CDR2 (germline): LNHDA, SQIVND (reference sequence). In the original workflow: Amplification of reference gene primers was used by the study to estimate nucleated cell counts. TCRdb's copy holds only in-frame clones and misses some; the assay was immunoSEQ multiplex PCR. The D gene and trimming were derived from the DNA, and the V and J assignments and clone size from that table. The repertoire holds around 81,000 clones, with 88% as singletons.

This sequence was found in a man in his 70s with acute or convalescent COVID-19. The rearrangement joins TRBV19 to TRBJ1-5, with 8 bases fitting TRBD1. Sequenced input: peripheral blood. The CDR3 spells CASTIQGGKAQPQHF. In DNA, the CDR3 is TGTGCCAGTACCATACAGGGGGGCAAAGCTCAGCCCCAGCATTTT. Variable domain in full (rest from reference TRBV19 and TRBJ1-5): DGGITQSPKYLFRKEGQNVTLSCEQNLNHDAMYWYRQDPGQGLRLIYYSQIVNDFQKGDIAEGYSVSREKKESFPLTVTSAQKNPTAFYLCASTIQGGKAQPQHFGDGTRLSIL.